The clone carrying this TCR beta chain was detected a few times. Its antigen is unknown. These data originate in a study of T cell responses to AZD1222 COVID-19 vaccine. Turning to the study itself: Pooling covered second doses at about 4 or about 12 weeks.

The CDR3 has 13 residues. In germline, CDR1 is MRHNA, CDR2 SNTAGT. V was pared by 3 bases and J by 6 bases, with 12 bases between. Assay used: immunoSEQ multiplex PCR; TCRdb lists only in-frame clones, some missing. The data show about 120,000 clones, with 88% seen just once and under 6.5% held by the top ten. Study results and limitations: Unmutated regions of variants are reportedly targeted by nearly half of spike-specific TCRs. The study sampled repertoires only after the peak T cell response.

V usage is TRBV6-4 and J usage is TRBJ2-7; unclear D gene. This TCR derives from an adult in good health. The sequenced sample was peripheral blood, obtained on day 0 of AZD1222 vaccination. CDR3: CASSDSQFGEQYF. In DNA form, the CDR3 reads TGTGCCAGCAGTGATTCGCAGTTCGGCGAGCAGTACTTC.